Each of the 18 T cell receptor beta chains below was sequenced from the same sample in a study of cytomegalovirus exposure and HLA in healthy donors. It was with 60 Vbeta and 13 Jbeta primers that the PCR ran. Clones were read by immunoSEQ multiplex PCR, and TCRdb kept only the in-frame ones, dropping some. The table includes 180,000 or so clones, approximately 67% detected once. Sequencing was carried out using PBMCs. These receptors all stem from a man aged 40-50 years in good health and CMV-seronegative.

In DNA form, the CDR3 reads TGTGCCATCAGTGAGTCGACAGGGCAAGAGACCCAGTACTTC. Amino acid sequence: CAISESTGQETQYF. The chain couples TRBV10-3 to TRBJ2-5; 7 positions match TRBD1. Trimming cost V 0 bases and J 2 bases; bases outside gene matches: 0. From germline, CDR1 is ENHRY and CDR2 SYGVKD. This CDR3 is built from 14 residues.

As regards this clone: The junction departs from the called germline gene at one end, perhaps through a read error. The chain links TRBV7-9 to TRBJ2-2, with TRBD2 matching over 8 bases. This CDR3 region has 14 residues. CDR1 and CDR2 from the germline V gene are SEHNR and FQNEAQ (reference sequence). Here the CDR3 reads CSSSSSGPDGELFF. CDR3 in DNA: TGTTCCAGCAGTTCTAGCGGGCCCGACGGGGAGCTGTTTTTT.

The CDR3 nucleotides read TGTGCCAGTAGTCACGGACAGGGGTATAATTCACCCCTCCACTTT. Its translation: CASSHGQGYNSPLHF. The chain employs TRBV19 and TRBJ1-6, with 9 bases that match TRBD1. This CDR3 is built from 15 residues. The germline V gene encodes CDR1 LNHDA and CDR2 SQIVND (reference sequence). V lost 5 bases, J lost 4 bases, and 3 bases stayed unmatched.

This chain links TRBV15 with TRBJ1-1; TRBD1 aligns across 12 bases. Germline CDR1 LNHNV, CDR2 YYDKDF (reference sequence). V dropped 3 bases and J dropped 3; count of bases not matched to a gene: 5. The CDR3 covers 16 residues. CDR3 sequence reads: CATSRGQGAGDTEAFF. CDR3 bases: TGTGCCACCAGCAGGGGACAGGGGGCGGGGGACACTGAAGCTTTCTTT. The whole variable domain, filled in from reference TRBV15 and TRBJ1-1, reads DAMVIQNPRYQVTQFGKPVTLSCSQTLNHNVMYWYQQKSSQAPKLLFHYYDKDFNNEADTPDNFQSRRPNTSFCFLDIRSPGLGDTAMYLCATSRGQGAGDTEAFFGQGTRLTVV.

The rearrangement links TRBV6-5 to TRBJ2-5, with D perhaps matching TRBD1 (6 bases). V was trimmed by 10 bases and J by 0 bases, leaving 12 bases between them. The CDR3 has 13 residues. Looked up from germline, CDR1 is MNHEY and CDR2 is SVGAGI. DNA for the CDR3: TGTGCCAACTCCGACAGGCACCAAGAGACCCAGTACTTC. Amino acid sequence: CANSDRHQETQYF.

The CDR3 nucleotides are TGCGCCAGCAGCACGGGACTAGCGGGGGGACCTCTCGGCGAGCAGTACTTC. Translating gives CASSTGLAGGPLGEQYF. The rearrangement joins TRBV5-1 to TRBJ2-7; 15 bases agree with TRBD2. V gave up 4 bases and J gave up 6 bases; unmatched junction bases: 11. CDR1 and CDR2 from the germline V gene are SGHRS and YFSETQ. The length of the CDR3 is 17 residues.

The rearrangement joins TRBV27 to TRBJ2-7; D is uncertain. V was clipped by 0 bases and J by 6 bases, with 9 bases between them. Germline lookup yields CDR1 MNHEY and CDR2 SMNVEV (reference sequence). The CDR3 has 13 residues. CDR3 in DNA: TGTGCCAGCAGTTTATCTTACGGAGCCGAGCAGTACTTC. Translation gives CASSLSYGAEQYF.

This clone was counted between two and nine times. V and J are TRBV5-6 and TRBJ1-1; 10 bases agree with TRBD1. V lost 4 bases and J lost 6; bases outside the gene matches: 15. This CDR3 region has 17 residues. CDR1 and CDR2 (germline): SGHDT, YYEEEE. DNA of the CDR3: TGTGCCAGCAGCAAGGGACAGGGGAGACATTTTGCCCCTGAAGCTTTCTTT. Translated, it gives CASSKGQGRHFAPEAFF.

The rearrangement links TRBV5-4 to TRBJ1-3; D ambiguous. The germline V gene encodes CDR1 SGHNT and CDR2 YYREEE (reference sequence). The CDR3 is made up of 14 amino acids. Between the trimmed V and J ends, which lost 3 bases and 0 bases, there was a span of 7 bases. The CDR3 loop reads CASSSLNSGNTIYF. Here the CDR3 DNA reads TGTGCCAGCAGCTCGCTAAACTCTGGAAACACCATATATTTT.

The chain is built from TRBV13 and TRBJ2-3; 8 bases agree with TRBD2. This CDR3 comprises 17 residues. After removal of 5 bases from V and 2 bases from J, the junction contained 12 bases not matched to a gene. Per germline, CDR1 PRHDT and CDR2 FYEKMQ (reference sequence). The CDR3 DNA sequence: TGTGCCAGCAGCCCCGCCGGGCGGGAGGACTACACAGATACGCAGTATTTT. Translating it yields CASSPAGREDYTDTQYF. Drawing the rest from reference TRBV13 and TRBJ2-3, the complete variable domain is AAGVIQSPRHLIKEKRETATLKCYPIPRHDTVYWYQQGPGQDPQFLISFYEKMQSDKGSIPDRFSAQQFSDYHSELNMSSLELGDSALYFCASSPAGREDYTDTQYFGPGTRLTVL.

This chain uses TRBV7-9 with TRBJ2-1, with 8 bases aligning to TRBD2. Germline CDR1 SEHNR, CDR2 FQNEAQ (reference sequence). The CDR3 is made up of 14 amino acids. Trimming took 5 bases from V and 6 from J; bases not matched to a gene: 6. The DNA of the CDR3 is TGTGCCAGCAGCCCCAGCGGGAGTTTCAATGAGCAGTTCTTC. As protein: CASSPSGSFNEQFF.

The genes are TRBV7-2 and TRBJ2-3; the match to TRBD2 covers 9 bases. Unmatched junction bases numbered 4, after V lost 5 bases and J lost 1 base. The CDR3 extends over 15 amino acids. Germline values: CDR1 SGHTA, CDR2 FQGNSA. The CDR3 loop reads CASSNSGSRTDTQYF. DNA for the CDR3: TGTGCCAGCAGCAATAGCGGGAGTCGCACAGATACGCAGTATTTT.

The rearrangement joins TRBV7-8 to TRBJ2-1; TRBD2 matches at 9 bases. Unmatched junction bases numbered 13, after V lost 2 bases and J lost 2 bases. This CDR3 contains 19 residues. Germline lookup yields CDR1 SGHVS and CDR2 FQNEAQ. CDR3 sequence (DNA): TGTGCCAGCAGCTTACCCTCTCCAATAGCGGGAGCCGCCTACAATGAGCAGTTCTTC. This codes for CASSLPSPIAGAAYNEQFF. The full variable domain, rest sourced from reference TRBV7-8 and TRBJ2-1, is GAGVSQSPRYKVAKRGQDVALRCDPISGHVSLFWYQQALGQGPEFLTYFQNEAQLDKSGLPSDRFFAERPEGSVSTLKIQRTQQEDSAVYLCASSLPSPIAGAAYNEQFFGPGTRLTVL.

This chain connects TRBV5-4 to TRBJ2-7; D might be TRBD1 (5 bases). Trimming removed 5 bases from V and 5 bases from J, with 14 bases in between. CDR1 and CDR2 (germline): SGHNT, YYREEE (reference sequence). There are 13 residues in the CDR3. The CDR3, as DNA: TGTGCCAGCAGACCTTATGTAGGGGACGAGCAGTACTTC. Its protein product is CASRPYVGDEQYF.

The chain combines TRBV4-2 with TRBJ2-2; tentatively, D is TRBD2 (6 bases). The germline V gene encodes CDR1 LGHNA and CDR2 YNFKEQ. This CDR3 is 16 amino acids long. Trimming left V 4 bases short and J 0 bases short, with 12 bases between. CDR3 sequence reads: CASSPAAGTNTGELFF. In nucleotides, the CDR3 is TGTGCCAGCAGCCCAGCTGCGGGAACGAACACCGGGGAGCTGTTTTTT.

This clone turned up a few times. The chain employs TRBV27 and TRBJ1-6; D remains unclear. Germline loops: CDR1 MNHEY, CDR2 SMNVEV (reference sequence). V lost 3 bases and J lost 6, with 9 bases in between. The CDR3 is 14 residues long. This CDR3 reads CASSFQAANSPLHF. In nucleotides, the CDR3 is TGTGCCAGCAGTTTTCAGGCAGCTAATTCACCCCTCCACTTT.

The table lists this clone with a few counts. The rearrangement uses TRBV7-3 and TRBJ2-5; TRBD1 matches 11 bases. V lost 5 bases, J lost 3 bases, and 2 bases stayed unmatched. The germline gives CDR1 SGHTA, CDR2 FQGTGA. The CDR3 length is 14 residues. The CDR3 sequence: CASSRTGGKETQYF. DNA of the CDR3: TGTGCCAGCAGCAGGACAGGGGGCAAAGAGACCCAGTACTTC.

The chain has TRBV19 and TRBJ1-2; D might be TRBD1 (6 bases). Germline V gives CDR1 LNHDA, CDR2 SQIVND (reference sequence). The CDR3 is 14 amino acids. Trimming pared 7 bases from V and 5 bases from J, leaving 17 bases between. CDR3 sequence: CASTFRIGQYGYTF. Written as DNA, the CDR3 is TGTGCCAGTACCTTTAGGATAGGACAGTATGGCTACACCTTC.